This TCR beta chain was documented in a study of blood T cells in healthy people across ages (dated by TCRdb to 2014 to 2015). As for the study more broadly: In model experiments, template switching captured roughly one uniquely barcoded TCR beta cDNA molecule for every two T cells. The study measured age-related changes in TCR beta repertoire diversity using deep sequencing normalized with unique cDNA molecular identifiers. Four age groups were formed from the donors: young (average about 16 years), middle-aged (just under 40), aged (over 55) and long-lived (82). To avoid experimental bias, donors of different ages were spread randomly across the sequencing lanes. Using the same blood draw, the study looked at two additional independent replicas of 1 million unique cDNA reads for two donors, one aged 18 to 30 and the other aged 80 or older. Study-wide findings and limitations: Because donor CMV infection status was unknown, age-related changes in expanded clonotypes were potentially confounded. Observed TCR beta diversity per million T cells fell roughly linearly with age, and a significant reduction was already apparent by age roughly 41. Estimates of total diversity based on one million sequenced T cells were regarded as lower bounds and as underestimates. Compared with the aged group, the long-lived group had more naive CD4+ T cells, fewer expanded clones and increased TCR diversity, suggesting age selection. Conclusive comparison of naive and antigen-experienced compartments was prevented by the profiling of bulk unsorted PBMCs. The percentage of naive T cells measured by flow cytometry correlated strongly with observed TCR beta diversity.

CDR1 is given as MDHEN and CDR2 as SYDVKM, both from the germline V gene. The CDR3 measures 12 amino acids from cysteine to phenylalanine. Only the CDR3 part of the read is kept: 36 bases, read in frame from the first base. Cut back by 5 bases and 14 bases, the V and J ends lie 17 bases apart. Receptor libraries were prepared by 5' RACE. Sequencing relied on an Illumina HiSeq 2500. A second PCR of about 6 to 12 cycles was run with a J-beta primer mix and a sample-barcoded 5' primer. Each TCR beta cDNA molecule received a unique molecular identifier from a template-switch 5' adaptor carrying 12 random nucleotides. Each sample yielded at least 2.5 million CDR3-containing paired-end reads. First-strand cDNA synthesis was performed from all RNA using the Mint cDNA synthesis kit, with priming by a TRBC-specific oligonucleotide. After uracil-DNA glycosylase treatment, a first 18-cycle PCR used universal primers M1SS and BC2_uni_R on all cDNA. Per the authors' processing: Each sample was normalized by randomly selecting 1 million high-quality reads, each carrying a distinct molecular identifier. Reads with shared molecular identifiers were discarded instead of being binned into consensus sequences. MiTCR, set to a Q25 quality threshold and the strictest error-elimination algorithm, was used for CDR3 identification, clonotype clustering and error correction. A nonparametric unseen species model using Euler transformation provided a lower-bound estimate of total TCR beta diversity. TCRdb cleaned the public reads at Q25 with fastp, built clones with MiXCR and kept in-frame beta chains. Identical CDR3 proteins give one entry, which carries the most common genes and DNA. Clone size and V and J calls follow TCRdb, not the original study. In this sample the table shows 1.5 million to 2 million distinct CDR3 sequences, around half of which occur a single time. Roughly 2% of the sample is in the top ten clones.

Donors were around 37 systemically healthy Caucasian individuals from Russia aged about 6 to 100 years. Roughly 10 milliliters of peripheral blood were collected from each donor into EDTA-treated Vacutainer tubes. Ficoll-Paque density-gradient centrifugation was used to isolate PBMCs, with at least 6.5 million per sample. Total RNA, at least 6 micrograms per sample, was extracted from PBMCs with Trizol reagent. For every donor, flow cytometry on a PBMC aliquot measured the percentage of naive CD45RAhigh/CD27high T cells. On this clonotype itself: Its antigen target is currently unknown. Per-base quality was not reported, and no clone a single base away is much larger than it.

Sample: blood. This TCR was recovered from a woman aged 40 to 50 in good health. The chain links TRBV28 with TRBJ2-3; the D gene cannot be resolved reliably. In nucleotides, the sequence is TGTGCCAGCAGTAGCAGGTTAAGGCTTTGGTATTTT. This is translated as CASSSRLRLWYF.